This T cell receptor (beta chain) emerged from a study of T cell responses to AZD1222 COVID-19 vaccine. Trimming removed 1 base at V and 4 bases at J, with 2 bases between. Germline V gene lookup returns CDR1 LGHDT and CDR2 YNNKEL (reference sequence). The CDR3 is 11 residues long. Here immunoSEQ multiplex PCR was the method, and the copy in TCRdb shows in-frame clones only, minus some. This table holds about 99,000 clones, nearly 95% found once. As concerns this clone: The sample contains more than one DNA sequence encoding this CDR3.

V is TRBV3-1 (or the pseudogene TRBV3-2) and J is TRBJ2-7; D unclear. Sequenced here: peripheral blood, sampled on day 0 of AZD1222 vaccination. This clonotype originated in an adult in good health. The CDR3 spells CASSQGYEQYF. The CDR3 nucleotides are TGTGCCAGCAGCCAAGGGTACGAGCAGTACTTC.